One and the same sample provided the 19 T cell receptor beta chains below, sequenced in a study of tumor-infiltrating lymphocytes in oesophageal squamous cell carcinoma. TCRdb used MiXCR to reprocess the PCR reads, holding one entry per CDR3 protein. Here the sample spans approximately 17,000 distinct CDR3 sequences, less than 55% being singletons. Sequenced input: blood. Every receptor here comes from a female donor with esophageal squamous cell carcinoma.

The gene calls are TRBV7-2 and TRBJ2-6; D remains ambiguous. Near its end, the DNA agrees better with TRBJ2-7, so the J call may be wrong. In germline, CDR1 is SGHTA, CDR2 FQGNSA. The CDR3 extends over 12 amino acids. In DNA form, the CDR3 reads TGTGCCAGCTCCGTAGGTTGGGGCGAGCAGTACTTC. This codes for CASSVGWGEQYF.

The rearrangement joins TRBV6-2 or TRBV6-3 to TRBJ2-1; 10 bases are shared with TRBD2. The assigned J gene may be wrong: the sequence end matches TRBJ2-7 better. CDR1 and CDR2 (germline): MNHEY, SVGEGT. There are 12 residues in the CDR3. CDR3 residues: CASSYSGGTQYF. CDR3 nucleotide sequence: TGTGCCAGCAGCTATAGCGGGGGGACGCAGTACTTC.

A few counts support this clonotype. The chain couples TRBV5-5 to TRBJ2-7, with 9 bases lining up with TRBD1. The J call may be faulty, since TRBJ2-5 better matches the DNA end. This CDR3 comprises 14 residues. Germline V gene lookup returns CDR1 SGHKS and CDR2 YYEKEE (reference sequence). The CDR3 DNA follows: TGTGCCAGCAGCCCACTGACAGGGGGAGAGACCCAGTACTTC. Translation gives CASSPLTGGETQYF.

With regard to this clonotype: An end of the junction does not agree with germline; a read error may underlie this. The genes are TRBV7-2 and TRBJ2-4; 9 nucleotides match TRBD2. The closer fit of TRBJ2-7 to the DNA end suggests the J call may be wrong. Germline V gene sequence: CDR1 SGHTA, CDR2 FQGNSA. The CDR3 is 15 amino acids. CDR3 protein: CASTLAAGGSYEQYF. The CDR3 region has the DNA TGTGCCAGCACCTTAGCGGCGGGAGGGTCCTACGAGCAGTACTTC.

The chain employs TRBV5-1 and TRBJ2-1; 9 nucleotides agree with TRBD2. The DNA end is a closer match to TRBJ2-7, so the J assignment may be wrong. Looked up from germline, CDR1 is SGHRS and CDR2 is YFSETQ. The CDR3 is made up of 15 amino acids. CDR3 residues: CASSSGLANYNGQYF. DNA for the CDR3: TGCGCCAGCAGCTCAGGACTAGCGAACTACAATGGGCAGTACTTC.

This CDR3 reads CASSRPQEGGYTF. DNA of the CDR3: TGTGCCAGCAGTCGGCCCCAGGAGGGGGGCTACACCTTC. V usage is TRBV12-3 or TRBV12-4 and J usage is TRBJ2-4; D is perhaps TRBD1 (5 bases). The J call could be wrong; TRBJ1-2 is a better fit for the DNA end. The CDR3 is made up of 13 amino acids.

The chain joins TRBV6-8 to TRBJ1-6, with TRBD1 matching 10 bases. The assigned J gene may be wrong: the sequence end matches TRBJ2-5 better. The CDR3 contains 16 residues. Germline CDR1 reads MNHGY; CDR2 reads SAAAGT. CDR3 in DNA: TGTGCCAGCAGTTATCGACCGGGACAGGGGATTGGGACCCAGTACTTC. Translating gives CASSYRPGQGIGTQYF.

With respect to this clonotype: The missing conserved phenylalanine or tryptophan at the end of this CDR3 makes a read error likely. No DNA is shown, since the ends of the CDR3 on it are uncertain; the CDR3 is the one TCRdb lists. V usage is TRBV27 and J usage is TRBJ2-7; TRBD1 is the table's D call and was not checked against the DNA. Looked up from germline, CDR1 is MNHEY and CDR2 is SMNVEV (reference sequence). The CDR3 numbers 8 amino acids, ends counted. The CDR3: CASSPVGA.

To note about this clonotype: A junction end diverges from the germline sequence, so it may reflect a read error. The chain recombines TRBV2 with TRBJ1-5, with D uncertain. Germline CDR1 and CDR2: SNHLY and FYNNEI. This CDR3 has 15 amino acids. Here the CDR3 DNA reads TGTGTCAGCAGTACCCGAGAGGCGGGGAATCAGCCCCAGCATTTT. It is translated as CVSSTREAGNQPQHF.

This clonotype was counted a few times. The chain couples TRBV7-2 to TRBJ2-5; 10 nucleotides line up with TRBD2. The J call is uncertain, as TRBJ2-1 better fits the DNA end. The CDR3 runs 15 residues. The germline V gene encodes CDR1 SGHTA and CDR2 FQGNSA. The CDR3 DNA sequence: TGTGCCAGCAGCCTATCGGGACTAGCGTACAATGAGCAGTTCTTC. Protein: CASSLSGLAYNEQFF.

In regard to this clonotype: The conserved closing phenylalanine or tryptophan is absent in this CDR3, likely reflecting a read error. No DNA is shown, since the ends of the CDR3 on it are uncertain; the CDR3 is the one TCRdb lists. J is TRBJ2-7 and V is TRBV6-1; the listed D gene, TRBD1, was not tested against the DNA. Germline V gene data show CDR1 as MNHNS and CDR2 as SASEGT. The length of the CDR3 is 15 amino acids, counting both ends. CDR3 in amino acids: CASSLDRGGGYTFGS.

The J gene is TRBJ2-7, the V gene TRBV7-2, with 10 bases fitting TRBD2. CDR1 and CDR2 from the germline V gene are SGHTA and FQGNSA. The ends lost 4 bases at V and 4 bases at J; junction bases unmatched: 7. The CDR3 is 15 amino acids. Here the CDR3 DNA reads TGTGCCAGCAGCTCCTCTAGCGGGAGTTTATACGAGCAGTACTTC. Protein sequence: CASSSSSGSLYEQYF.

The rearrangement joins TRBV12-3 or TRBV12-4 to TRBJ1-4; 7 bases align to TRBD1. Trimming cost V 5 bases and J 7 bases; bases outside gene matches: 7. CDR3 size: 14 residues. CDR3 sequence reads: CASSLQGRVEKLFF. The CDR3 coding sequence is TGTGCCAGCAGTCTACAGGGGAGAGTTGAAAAACTGTTTTTT.

By share, this clonotype counts as medium-sized (0.01 to 0.1%). The chain links TRBV10-2 to TRBJ2-7; D gene uncertain. Germline values: CDR1 WSHSY, CDR2 SAAADI. Trimming took 5 bases from V and 4 from J, leaving 18 bases between them. The CDR3 sequence is 15 residues long. The CDR3 protein is CASSSWQMGRYEQYF. The CDR3 DNA is TGCGCCAGCAGTAGTTGGCAGATGGGCCGATACGAGCAGTACTTC.

This clonotype was seen ten or more times. The chain combines TRBV18 with TRBJ2-7; TRBD1 matches at 10 bases. This CDR3 has 15 amino acids. Germline CDR1 is KGHSH and CDR2 is LQKENI. After removal of 3 bases from V and 6 bases from J, the junction contained 8 bases not matched to a gene. Written as DNA, the CDR3 is TGTGCCAGCTCACCCCCCGGGACAGGGGCTGCCGAGCAGTACTTC. Its protein product is CASSPPGTGAAEQYF.

This sequence joins TRBV9 and TRBJ2-7; 8 positions agree with TRBD1. The tail of the sequence fits TRBJ2-1 better, so the J call may be wrong. Germline V gene sequence: CDR1 SGDLS, CDR2 YYNGEE. The CDR3 loop spans 14 amino acids. CDR3 DNA: TGTGCCAGCAGCAGCCGGGACAGGTACAATGAGCAGTTCTTC. Amino acids: CASSSRDRYNEQFF.

Sample share makes this clonotype medium-sized. This chain joins TRBV2 and TRBJ2-3, with D possibly matching TRBD1 (6 bases). CDR1 is SNHLY, CDR2 FYNNEI, per germline. The ends were cut back, 1 base at V and 4 bases at J, with 6 bases in the middle. This CDR3 has 13 amino acids. CDR3 sequence reads: CASSEEGADTQYF. CDR3 coding DNA: TGTGCCAGCAGTGAAGAGGGGGCAGATACGCAGTATTTT.

This clonotype was picked up many times. V gene TRBV6-4 combines with J gene TRBJ2-4; D unclear. The assigned J gene may be wrong: the sequence end matches TRBJ2-7 better. This CDR3 comprises 15 residues. Germline V gene lookup returns CDR1 MRHNA and CDR2 SNTAGT. CDR3 residues: CASISCRTRALEQYF. The CDR3 DNA reads TGTGCCAGCATCTCGTGCCGGACCCGGGCCCTCGAGCAGTACTTC.

To note about this clonotype: Since no conserved phenylalanine or tryptophan closes the CDR3, a read error is the likely cause. The DNA is left out, because the CDR3 cannot be placed on it with certainty; the CDR3 is given as TCRdb lists it. V gene TRBV7-8 combines with J gene TRBJ2-6; TRBD2, the D gene given by the table, was not confirmed from the DNA. Germline lookup yields CDR1 SGHVS and CDR2 FQNEAQ. Termini included, the CDR3 measures 19 amino acids. The CDR3 loop is CASSRLRVGDPNSPLHFGA.